A selection of T cell receptor beta chains follows, all from one sample in a study of a mutant IDH1 vaccine in newly diagnosed glioma. Profiled with immunoSEQ multiplex PCR; TCRdb holds only in-frame clones, not every one. The sample holds about 38,000 clones, around four fifths seen once. The specimen was PBMCs, collected from a glioma patient treated with radiotherapy, temozolomide or both. These receptors originate from a man in his forties with glioma. Some clones in this sample may be carry-over from other donors' samples. Each CDR3 is given with its conserved first and last residue. The order of the fields is V gene, D gene, clone size, J gene, CDR3 DNA, CDR3 protein. A D gene is named only where the DNA matches it firmly. Size is omitted from some rows. Given values are once, few, many or a class for expanded clones.

v_gene: TRBV5-4; d_gene: TRBD1; abundance: NA; j_gene: TRBJ2-7; CDR3nt: TGTGCCAGCAGCTCCTGGGGACAGGGAAATAGCTACGAGCAGTACTTC; CDR3aa: CASSSWGQGNSYEQYF
v_gene: TRBV29-1; d_gene: TRBD1; abundance: NA; j_gene: TRBJ2-5; CDR3nt: TGCAGCGTTGAAAGGGACAGGGAGCTTCAAGAGACCCAGTACTTC; CDR3aa: CSVERDRELQETQYF
v_gene: TRBV29-1; d_gene: NA; abundance: NA; j_gene: TRBJ2-2; CDR3nt: TGCAGCGTTGGGAGGGGGGGGTCCGCCGGGGAGCTGTTTTTT; CDR3aa: CSVGRGGSAGELFF
v_gene: TRBV5-4; d_gene: NA; abundance: NA; j_gene: TRBJ1-2; CDR3nt: TGTGCCAGCAGCTTCTTCCAGGGTGGAAACTATGGCTACACCTTC; CDR3aa: CASSFFQGGNYGYTF
v_gene: TRBV5-6; d_gene: NA; abundance: NA; j_gene: TRBJ1-5; CDR3nt: TGTGCCAGCAGCTTGGTCAGCCAGCCCAATCAGCCCCAGCATTTT; CDR3aa: CASSLVSQPNQPQHF
v_gene: TRBV10-3; d_gene: TRBD1; abundance: few; j_gene: TRBJ1-5; CDR3nt: TGTGCGATCAGTAGGGGACAGGATAATCAGCCCCAGCATTTT; CDR3aa: CAISRGQDNQPQHF
v_gene: TRBV13; d_gene: TRBD2; abundance: NA; j_gene: TRBJ2-5; CDR3nt: TGTGCCAGCAAGAGCGGGGGGCAAGAGACCCAGTACTTC; CDR3aa: CASKSGGQETQYF
v_gene: TRBV19; d_gene: NA; abundance: NA; j_gene: TRBJ2-1; CDR3nt: TGTGCCAGTAGTATCGGTGGGGGGGGGCCCTTGGGGGAGCAGTTCTTC; CDR3aa: CASSIGGGGPLGEQFF
v_gene: TRBV19; d_gene: TRBD1; abundance: NA; j_gene: TRBJ1-1; CDR3nt: TGTGCCAGTAGTATTTTGGGGACAGCACGGGAAGCTTTCTTT; CDR3aa: CASSILGTAREAFF
v_gene: TRBV2; d_gene: NA; abundance: NA; j_gene: TRBJ2-2; CDR3nt: TGTGCCAGCAGTGAAAGGGCAGGGGTAGGCGGGGAGCTGTTTTTT; CDR3aa: CASSERAGVGGELFF
v_gene: TRBV5-8; d_gene: NA; abundance: NA; j_gene: TRBJ1-4; CDR3nt: TGTGCCAGCAGCTTGGTACAGGGAGGGGAAAAACTGTTTTTT; CDR3aa: CASSLVQGGEKLFF
v_gene: TRBV11-3; d_gene: TRBD1; abundance: NA; j_gene: TRBJ1-5; CDR3nt: TGTGCCAGCAGCGGCGAGGCGGACCGGGACAGGGGGTCTCAGCCCCAGCATTTT; CDR3aa: CASSGEADRDRGSQPQHF
v_gene: TRBV7-2; d_gene: NA; abundance: NA; j_gene: TRBJ1-1; CDR3nt: TGTGCCAGCAGCTCTCAGGGGTTTGGTGGTGAAGCTTTCTTT; CDR3aa: CASSSQGFGGEAFF
v_gene: TRBV6-1; d_gene: TRBD1; abundance: NA; j_gene: TRBJ1-1; CDR3nt: TGTGCCAGCAGTGAACGTACAGGGGCCGGGAACACTGAAGCTTTCTTT; CDR3aa: CASSERTGAGNTEAFF
v_gene: TRBV18; d_gene: NA; abundance: NA; j_gene: TRBJ1-5; CDR3nt: TGTGCCAGCTCCCGGGACGGTGTTCAGCCCCAGCATTTT; CDR3aa: CASSRDGVQPQHF
v_gene: TRBV11-3; d_gene: NA; abundance: NA; j_gene: TRBJ1-1; CDR3nt: TGTGCCAGCAGCTTTTGGAGGGGCCGCAGTTGCGCTGAAGCTTTCTTT; CDR3aa: CASSFWRGRSCAEAFF
v_gene: TRBV10-3; d_gene: TRBD2; abundance: NA; j_gene: TRBJ2-5; CDR3nt: TGTGCCATCAGCCGGACTAGACGGGAGGAGACCCAGTACTTC; CDR3aa: CAISRTRREETQYF
v_gene: TRBV2; d_gene: NA; abundance: NA; j_gene: TRBJ2-2; CDR3nt: TGTGCCAGCAGGCCTGCGGGCAGTGGGGGAGCCGGGGAGCTGTTTTTT; CDR3aa: CASRPAGSGGAGELFF
v_gene: TRBV6-1; d_gene: TRBD1; abundance: NA; j_gene: TRBJ1-6; CDR3nt: TGTGCCAGCAGGGGACAGGGGAATTCACCCCTCCACTTT; CDR3aa: CASRGQGNSPLHF
v_gene: TRBV14; d_gene: NA; abundance: few; j_gene: TRBJ2-5; CDR3nt: TGTGCCAGCAGAAGGGCAGGGGCCCAGTACTTC; CDR3aa: CASRRAGAQYF
v_gene: TRBV15; d_gene: NA; abundance: once; j_gene: TRBJ2-3; CDR3nt: TGTGCCACCAGCAGAGATGTGGGGGTGGATACGCAGTATTTT; CDR3aa: CATSRDVGVDTQYF
v_gene: TRBV2; d_gene: TRBD1; abundance: NA; j_gene: TRBJ2-2; CDR3nt: TGTGCCAGCAGTGAAGGGACAGGGGGCTTCGGGGAGCTGTTTTTT; CDR3aa: CASSEGTGGFGELFF
v_gene: TRBV19; d_gene: NA; abundance: NA; j_gene: TRBJ1-5; CDR3nt: TGTGCCAGTAGTATACCCGTGAGGAATCAGCCCCAGCATTTT; CDR3aa: CASSIPVRNQPQHF
v_gene: TRBV5-4; d_gene: NA; abundance: NA; j_gene: TRBJ2-6; CDR3nt: TGTGCCAGCAGCTTGGGAGGGAAGGGTAGTGGGGCCAACGTCCTGACTTTC; CDR3aa: CASSLGGKGSGANVLTF
v_gene: TRBV6-6; d_gene: TRBD2; abundance: few; j_gene: TRBJ2-2; CDR3nt: TGTGCCAGCAGTTTTAAGCGGGGTAGCACCGGGGAGCTGTTTTTT; CDR3aa: CASSFKRGSTGELFF
v_gene: TRBV10-3; d_gene: NA; abundance: NA; j_gene: TRBJ1-5; CDR3nt: TGTGCCATCAGTGAGTCACGTAGCAATCAGCCCCAGCATTTT; CDR3aa: CAISESRSNQPQHF
v_gene: TRBV25-1; d_gene: NA; abundance: NA; j_gene: TRBJ1-2; CDR3nt: TGTGCCAGCAGTGATGAGGGATTACTTAACTATGGCTACACCTTC; CDR3aa: CASSDEGLLNYGYTF
v_gene: TRBV12-5; d_gene: NA; abundance: NA; j_gene: TRBJ2-7; CDR3nt: TGTGCTAGTGGTTTTAGCCAGGGGAGCGAGCAGTACTTC; CDR3aa: CASGFSQGSEQYF
v_gene: TRBV30; d_gene: NA; abundance: few; j_gene: TRBJ1-5; CDR3nt: TGTGCCTGTACTTTGGGCAGGGATCAGCCCCAGCATTTT; CDR3aa: CACTLGRDQPQHF
v_gene: TRBV15; d_gene: NA; abundance: NA; j_gene: TRBJ2-1; CDR3nt: TGTGCCACCAGCGAACCGAGCCGACAGGAACCCTACAATGAGCAGTTCTTC; CDR3aa: CATSEPSRQEPYNEQFF
v_gene: TRBV7-8; d_gene: NA; abundance: NA; j_gene: TRBJ1-3; CDR3nt: TGTGCCAGCAGATCCGACGGGATCTCTGGAAACACCATATATTTT; CDR3aa: CASRSDGISGNTIYF
v_gene: TRBV7-6; d_gene: TRBD2; abundance: NA; j_gene: TRBJ2-1; CDR3nt: TGTGCCAGCAGCTTAGCTAGCGGGGGGGCTTTTCGGGATGAGCAGTTCTTC; CDR3aa: CASSLASGGAFRDEQFF
v_gene: TRBV6-5; d_gene: TRBD1; abundance: NA; j_gene: TRBJ1-1; CDR3nt: TGTGCCAGCATCCCGGACAGGGGTTGGTCTGAAGCTTTCTTT; CDR3aa: CASIPDRGWSEAFF
v_gene: TRBV5-1; d_gene: NA; abundance: once; j_gene: TRBJ1-5; CDR3nt: TGCGCCAGCAGCTTAGGTGTTAGCAATCAGCCCCAGCATTTT; CDR3aa: CASSLGVSNQPQHF
v_gene: TRBV5-8; d_gene: TRBD1; abundance: NA; j_gene: TRBJ2-7; CDR3nt: TGTGCCAGCAGCTGGGGAGGACAGGGGAGTTACGAGCAGTACTTC; CDR3aa: CASSWGGQGSYEQYF
v_gene: TRBV15; d_gene: NA; abundance: NA; j_gene: TRBJ2-5; CDR3nt: TGTGCCACCAGCCGTACGGCAGGAGGGGTTAAAGAGACCCAGTACTTC; CDR3aa: CATSRTAGGVKETQYF
v_gene: TRBV11-2; d_gene: NA; abundance: NA; j_gene: TRBJ1-1; CDR3nt: TGTGCCAGCAGCTTGGTGGCGGAAGCTTTCTTT; CDR3aa: CASSLVAEAFF
v_gene: TRBV9; d_gene: NA; abundance: NA; j_gene: TRBJ1-5; CDR3nt: TGTGCCAGCAGCGTAGCTGGGGGCTGGAGCAATCAGCCCCAGCATTTT; CDR3aa: CASSVAGGWSNQPQHF
v_gene: TRBV4-2; d_gene: TRBD2; abundance: NA; j_gene: TRBJ2-3; CDR3nt: TGTGCCAGCAGCCAAGATAAGCGGGGGGGTTCCGATACGCAGTATTTT; CDR3aa: CASSQDKRGGSDTQYF
v_gene: TRBV29-1; d_gene: NA; abundance: NA; j_gene: TRBJ1-1; CDR3nt: TGCAGCGTTGATTCCGGAACCACTGAAGCTTTCTTT; CDR3aa: CSVDSGTTEAFF
v_gene: TRBV2; d_gene: TRBD1; abundance: NA; j_gene: TRBJ1-3; CDR3nt: TGTGCCAGCAGCGGGGACAGCGGTTTCGGAAACACCATATATTTT; CDR3aa: CASSGDSGFGNTIYF
v_gene: TRBV7-9; d_gene: NA; abundance: NA; j_gene: TRBJ2-2; CDR3nt: TGTGCCACCCTACAGGGAGCGAACACCGGGGAGCTGTTTTTT; CDR3aa: CATLQGANTGELFF